The clone carrying this T cell receptor beta chain has just a few counts. CDR1 and CDR2 (germline): SGHRS, YFSETQ. This CDR3 region has 15 residues. The V and J ends lost 6 bases and 0 bases respectively, with 13 bases between them. This sample was taken from a study of patients and donors after allogeneic stem cell transplantation. From the RT-PCR reads, TCRdb called clonotypes with MiXCR, one entry per CDR3 protein. The sample carries approximately 20,000 distinct CDR3 sequences, about 5% recorded once. The J gene is TRBJ2-1, the V gene TRBV5-1, with D unresolved. The material sequenced was blood, either unsorted or a sorted T cell fraction (not recorded which). This receptor was identified in a human donor who was either an allogeneic HSCT recipient or a stem cell or donor lymphocyte infusion donor (not recorded which). It is not recorded whose cells these are; they may come from a transplant donor. The CDR3 nucleotides read TGCGCCAGCACCCGAACCGGACCCTCCTACAATGAGCAGTTCTTC. Amino acid sequence: CASTRTGPSYNEQFF.